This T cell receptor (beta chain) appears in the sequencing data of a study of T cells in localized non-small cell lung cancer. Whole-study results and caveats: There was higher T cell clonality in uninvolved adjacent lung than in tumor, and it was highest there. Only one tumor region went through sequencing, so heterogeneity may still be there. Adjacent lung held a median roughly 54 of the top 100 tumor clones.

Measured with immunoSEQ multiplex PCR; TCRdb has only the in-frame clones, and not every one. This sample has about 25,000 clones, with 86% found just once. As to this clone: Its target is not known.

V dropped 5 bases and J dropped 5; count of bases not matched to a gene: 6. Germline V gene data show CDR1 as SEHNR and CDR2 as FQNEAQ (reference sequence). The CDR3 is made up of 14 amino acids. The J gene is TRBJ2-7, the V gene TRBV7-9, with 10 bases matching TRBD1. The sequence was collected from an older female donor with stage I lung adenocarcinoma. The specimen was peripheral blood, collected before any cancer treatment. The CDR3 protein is CASSPWDRGDEQYF. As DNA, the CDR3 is TGTGCCAGCAGCCCATGGGACAGGGGAGACGAGCAGTACTTC.